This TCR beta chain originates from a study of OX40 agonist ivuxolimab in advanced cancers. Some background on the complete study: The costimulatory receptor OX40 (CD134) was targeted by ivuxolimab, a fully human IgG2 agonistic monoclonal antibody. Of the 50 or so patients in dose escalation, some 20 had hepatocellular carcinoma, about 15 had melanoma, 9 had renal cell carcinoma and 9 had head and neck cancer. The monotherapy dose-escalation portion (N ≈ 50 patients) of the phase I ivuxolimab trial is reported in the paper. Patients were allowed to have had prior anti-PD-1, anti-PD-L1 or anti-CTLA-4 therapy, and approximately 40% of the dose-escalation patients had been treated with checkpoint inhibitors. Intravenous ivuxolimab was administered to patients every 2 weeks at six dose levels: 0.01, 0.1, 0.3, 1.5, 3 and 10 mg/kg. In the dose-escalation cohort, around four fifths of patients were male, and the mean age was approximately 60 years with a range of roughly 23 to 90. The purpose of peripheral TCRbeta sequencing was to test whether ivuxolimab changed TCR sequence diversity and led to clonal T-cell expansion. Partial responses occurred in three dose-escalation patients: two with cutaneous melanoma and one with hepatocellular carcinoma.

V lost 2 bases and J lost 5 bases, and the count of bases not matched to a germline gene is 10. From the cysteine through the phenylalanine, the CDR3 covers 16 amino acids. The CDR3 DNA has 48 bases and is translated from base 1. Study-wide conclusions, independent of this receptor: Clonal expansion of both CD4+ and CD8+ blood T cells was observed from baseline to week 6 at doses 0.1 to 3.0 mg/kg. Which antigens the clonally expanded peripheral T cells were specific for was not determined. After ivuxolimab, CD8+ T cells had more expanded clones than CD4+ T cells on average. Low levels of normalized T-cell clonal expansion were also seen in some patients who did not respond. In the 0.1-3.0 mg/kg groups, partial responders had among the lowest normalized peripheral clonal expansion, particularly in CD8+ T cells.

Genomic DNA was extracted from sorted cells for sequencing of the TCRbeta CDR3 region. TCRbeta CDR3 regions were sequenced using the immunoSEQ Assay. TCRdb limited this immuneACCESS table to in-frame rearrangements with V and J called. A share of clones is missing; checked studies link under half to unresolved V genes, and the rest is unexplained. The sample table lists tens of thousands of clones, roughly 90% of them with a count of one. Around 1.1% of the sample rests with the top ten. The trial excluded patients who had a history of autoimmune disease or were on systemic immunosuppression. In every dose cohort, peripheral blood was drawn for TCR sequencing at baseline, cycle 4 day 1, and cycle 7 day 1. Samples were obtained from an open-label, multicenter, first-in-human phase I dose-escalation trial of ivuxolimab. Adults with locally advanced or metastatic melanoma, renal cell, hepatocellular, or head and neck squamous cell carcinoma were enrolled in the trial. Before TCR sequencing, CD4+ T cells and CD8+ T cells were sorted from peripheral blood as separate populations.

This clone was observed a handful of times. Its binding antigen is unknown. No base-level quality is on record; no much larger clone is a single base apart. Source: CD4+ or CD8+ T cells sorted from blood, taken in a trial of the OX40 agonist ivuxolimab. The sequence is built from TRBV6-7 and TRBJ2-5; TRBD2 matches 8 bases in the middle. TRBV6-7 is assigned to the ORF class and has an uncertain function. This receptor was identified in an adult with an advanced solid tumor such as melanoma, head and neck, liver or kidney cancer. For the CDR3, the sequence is CASSYVGTSISETQYF. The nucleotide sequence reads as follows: TGTGCCAGCAGTTACGTCGGGACTAGTATTTCGGAGACCCAGTACTTC.